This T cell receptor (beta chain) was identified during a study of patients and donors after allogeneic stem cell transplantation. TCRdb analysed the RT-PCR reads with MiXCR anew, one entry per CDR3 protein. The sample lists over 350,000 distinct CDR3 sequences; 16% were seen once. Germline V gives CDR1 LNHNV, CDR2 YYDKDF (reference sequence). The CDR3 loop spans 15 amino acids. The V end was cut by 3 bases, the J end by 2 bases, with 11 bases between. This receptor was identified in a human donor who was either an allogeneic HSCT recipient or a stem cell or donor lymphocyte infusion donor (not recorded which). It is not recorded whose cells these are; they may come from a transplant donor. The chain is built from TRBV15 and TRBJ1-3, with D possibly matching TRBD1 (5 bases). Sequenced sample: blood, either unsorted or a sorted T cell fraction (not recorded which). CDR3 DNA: TGTGCCACCAGCAGGGGACTGTCCCCTGGAAACACCATATATTTT. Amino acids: CATSRGLSPGNTIYF.